This T cell receptor (beta chain) was found in a study of blood T cell repertoires in COVID-19. As processed by the authors: Cell counts per sample came from amplifying reference gene primers. The data were produced by immunoSEQ multiplex PCR, yet TCRdb's version contains in-frame clones alone and is incomplete. V, J and clone size were drawn from that table, and D and trimming were deduced from the DNA. The sample lists 380,000 or so clones; approximately 87% were seen once. A few counts support this clone. Participant reports of clinical history set cohort assignment. Per the germline V gene, CDR1 is SNHLY and CDR2 is FYNNEI. V gave up 3 bases and J gave up 12 bases; unmatched junction bases: 8. The CDR3 has 13 amino acids.

Sequencing was done on a sample of PBMCs or T cells enriched from blood (not recorded which). V usage is TRBV2 and J usage is TRBJ2-7; TRBD1 matches at 10 bases. The clonotype comes from a woman aged 25 to 39 with acute COVID-19. CDR3: CASSESTGGAWYF. CDR3 DNA: TGTGCCAGCAGTGAGTCGACAGGGGGCGCTTGGTACTTC.